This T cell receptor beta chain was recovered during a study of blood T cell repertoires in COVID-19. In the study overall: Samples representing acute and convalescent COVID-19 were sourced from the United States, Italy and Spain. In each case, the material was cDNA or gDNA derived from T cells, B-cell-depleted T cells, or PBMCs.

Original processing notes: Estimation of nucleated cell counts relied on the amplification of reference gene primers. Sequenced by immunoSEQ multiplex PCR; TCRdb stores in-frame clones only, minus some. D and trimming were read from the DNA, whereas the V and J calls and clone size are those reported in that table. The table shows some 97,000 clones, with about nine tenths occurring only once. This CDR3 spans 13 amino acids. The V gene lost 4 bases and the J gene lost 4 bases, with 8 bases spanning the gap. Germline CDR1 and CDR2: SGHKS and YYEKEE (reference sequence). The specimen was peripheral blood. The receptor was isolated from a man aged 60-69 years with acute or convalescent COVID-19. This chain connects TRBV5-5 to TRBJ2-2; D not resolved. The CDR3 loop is CASSTHATGELFF. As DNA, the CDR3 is TGTGCCAGCAGCACTCACGCCACCGGGGAGCTGTTTTTT.